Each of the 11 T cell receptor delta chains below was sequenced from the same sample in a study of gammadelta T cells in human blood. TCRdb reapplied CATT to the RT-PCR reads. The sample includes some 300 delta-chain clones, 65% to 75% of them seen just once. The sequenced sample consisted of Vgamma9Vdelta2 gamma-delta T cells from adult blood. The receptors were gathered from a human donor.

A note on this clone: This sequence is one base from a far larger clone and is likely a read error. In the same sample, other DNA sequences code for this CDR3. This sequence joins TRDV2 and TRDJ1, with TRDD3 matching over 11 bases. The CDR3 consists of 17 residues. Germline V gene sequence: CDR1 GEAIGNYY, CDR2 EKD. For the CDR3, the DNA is TGTGCATGTGACACCGTCGATTGGGGGATACGCTCCGATAAACTCATCTTT. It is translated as CACDTVDWGIRSDKLIF.

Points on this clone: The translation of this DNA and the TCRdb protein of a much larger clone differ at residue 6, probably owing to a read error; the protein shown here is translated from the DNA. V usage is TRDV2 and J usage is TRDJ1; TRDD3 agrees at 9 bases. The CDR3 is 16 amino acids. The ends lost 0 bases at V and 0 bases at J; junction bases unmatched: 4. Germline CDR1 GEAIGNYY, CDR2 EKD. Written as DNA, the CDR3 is TGTGCCTGTGACACCCAACTGGGGGAGAACACCGATAAACTCATCTTT. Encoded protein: CACDTQLGENTDKLIF.

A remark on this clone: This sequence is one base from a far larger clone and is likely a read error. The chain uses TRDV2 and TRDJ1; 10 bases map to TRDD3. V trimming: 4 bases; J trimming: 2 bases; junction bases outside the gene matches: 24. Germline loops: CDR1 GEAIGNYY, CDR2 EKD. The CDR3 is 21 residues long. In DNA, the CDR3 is TGTGCCTGTGAGCACCACAAACCCGGTTCCCGGGGGATACGTGAAACCGATAAACTCATCTTT. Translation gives CACEHHKPGSRGIRETDKLIF.

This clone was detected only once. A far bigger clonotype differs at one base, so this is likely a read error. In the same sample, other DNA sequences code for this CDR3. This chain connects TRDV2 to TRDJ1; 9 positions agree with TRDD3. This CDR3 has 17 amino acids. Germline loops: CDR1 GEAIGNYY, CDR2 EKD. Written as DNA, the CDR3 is TGTGCATGTGACACCTTGGTGGGGGATAGAGACACCGATAAACTCATCTTT. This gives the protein CACDTLVGDRDTDKLIF.

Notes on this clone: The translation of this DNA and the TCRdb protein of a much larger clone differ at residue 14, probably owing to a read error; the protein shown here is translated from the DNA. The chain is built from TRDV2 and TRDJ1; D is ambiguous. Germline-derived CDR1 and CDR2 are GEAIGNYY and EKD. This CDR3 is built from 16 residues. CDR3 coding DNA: TGTGCCTGTGACACCGTTGGAAGAACCGACACCGATAAACGCATCTTT. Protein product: CACDTVGRTDTDKRIF.

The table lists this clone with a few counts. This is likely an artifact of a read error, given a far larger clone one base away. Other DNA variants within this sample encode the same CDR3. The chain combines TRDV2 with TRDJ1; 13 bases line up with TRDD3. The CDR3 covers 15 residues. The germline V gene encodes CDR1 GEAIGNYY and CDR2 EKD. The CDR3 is CACVLGDTYTDKLIF. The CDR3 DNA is TGTGCCTGTGTACTGGGGGATACGTACACCGATAAACTTATCTTT.

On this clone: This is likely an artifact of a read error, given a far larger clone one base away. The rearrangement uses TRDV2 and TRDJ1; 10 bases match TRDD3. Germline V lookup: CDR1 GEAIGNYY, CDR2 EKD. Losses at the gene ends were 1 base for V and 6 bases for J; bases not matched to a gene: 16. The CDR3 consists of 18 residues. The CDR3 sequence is CACDTVHTGGSGGNKLIF. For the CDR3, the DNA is TGTGCCTGTGACACTGTACATACTGGGGGATCCGGGGGCAATAAACTCATCTTT.

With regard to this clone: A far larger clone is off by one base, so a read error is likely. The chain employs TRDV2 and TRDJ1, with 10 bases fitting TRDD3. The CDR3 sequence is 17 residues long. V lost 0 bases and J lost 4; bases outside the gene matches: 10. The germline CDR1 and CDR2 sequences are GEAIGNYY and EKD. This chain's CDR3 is CACDTVGLGDISDKLIF. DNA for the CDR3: TGTGCCTGTGACACCGTCGGGCTGGGGGATATAAGCGATAAACTCATCTTT.

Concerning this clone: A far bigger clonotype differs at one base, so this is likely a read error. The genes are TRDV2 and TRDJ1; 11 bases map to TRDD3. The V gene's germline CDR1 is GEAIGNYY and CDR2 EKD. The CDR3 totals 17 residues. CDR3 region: CAFDTVGLGDTSDKLIF. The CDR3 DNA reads TGTGCCTTTGACACCGTCGGGCTGGGGGATACAAGCGATAAACTCATCTTT.

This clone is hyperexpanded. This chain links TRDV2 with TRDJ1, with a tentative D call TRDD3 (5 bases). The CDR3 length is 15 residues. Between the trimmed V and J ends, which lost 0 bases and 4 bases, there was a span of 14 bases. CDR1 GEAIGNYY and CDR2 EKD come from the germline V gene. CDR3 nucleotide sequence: TGTGCCTGTGACACCGTCGGGGGCCCTGACGATAAACTCATCTTT. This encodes CACDTVGGPDDKLIF.

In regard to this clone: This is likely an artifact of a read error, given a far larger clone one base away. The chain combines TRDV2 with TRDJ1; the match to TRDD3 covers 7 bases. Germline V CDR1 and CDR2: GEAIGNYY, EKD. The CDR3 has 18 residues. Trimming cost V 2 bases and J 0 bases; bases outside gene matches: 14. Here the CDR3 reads CACDNLLGIGDNTDKLIF. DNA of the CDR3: TGTGCCTGTGACAACCTACTGGGGATCGGGGACAACACCGATAAACTCATCTTT.